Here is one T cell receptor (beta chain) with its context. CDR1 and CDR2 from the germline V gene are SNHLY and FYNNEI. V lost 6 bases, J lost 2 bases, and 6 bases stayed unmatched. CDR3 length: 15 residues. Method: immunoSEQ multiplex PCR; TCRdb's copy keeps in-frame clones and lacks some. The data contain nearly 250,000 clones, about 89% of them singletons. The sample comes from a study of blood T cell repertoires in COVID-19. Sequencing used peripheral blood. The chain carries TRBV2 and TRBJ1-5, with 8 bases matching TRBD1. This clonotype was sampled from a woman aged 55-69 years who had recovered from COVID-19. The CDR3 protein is CASRAGTGRNQPQHF. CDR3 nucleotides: TGTGCCAGCAGAGCCGGGACAGGCCGCAATCAGCCCCAGCATTTT.